This T cell receptor (beta chain) derives from a study of chemoradiotherapy in HPV16-positive cancers. About the research overall: Candidate HPV-specific T-cell clones and common TCR motifs came from functional assays in two HPV16-positive patients.

Sequencing was performed with immunoSEQ multiplex PCR; in TCRdb, only in-frame clones are kept and a portion is missing. The data contain tens of thousands of clones, around nine tenths of them singletons. This clone was detected only a few times. Its antigen is as yet unknown. Points from the study as a whole: HPV-specific T cells were functionally defined from only a couple of HPV16-positive patients. Non-HPV-specific T cells did not expand in tumors during treatment, whereas candidate HPV-specific clones and E7-related motifs did.

Samples were taken several times over chemoradiotherapy. The input for sequencing was blood, taken from a patient who underwent chemoradiotherapy. This TCR was recovered from a human donor with HPV-associated anogenital cancer.

CDR3 residues: CASSFTGFAYEQYF. Here the CDR3 DNA reads TGTGCCAGCAGTTTTACCGGTTTCGCCTACGAGCAGTACTTC. V and J are TRBV28 and TRBJ2-7; D remains unclear. There are 14 residues in the CDR3. The V end was cut by 3 bases, the J end by 2 bases, with 11 bases between. Germline assignment: CDR1 MDHEN and CDR2 SYDVKM.